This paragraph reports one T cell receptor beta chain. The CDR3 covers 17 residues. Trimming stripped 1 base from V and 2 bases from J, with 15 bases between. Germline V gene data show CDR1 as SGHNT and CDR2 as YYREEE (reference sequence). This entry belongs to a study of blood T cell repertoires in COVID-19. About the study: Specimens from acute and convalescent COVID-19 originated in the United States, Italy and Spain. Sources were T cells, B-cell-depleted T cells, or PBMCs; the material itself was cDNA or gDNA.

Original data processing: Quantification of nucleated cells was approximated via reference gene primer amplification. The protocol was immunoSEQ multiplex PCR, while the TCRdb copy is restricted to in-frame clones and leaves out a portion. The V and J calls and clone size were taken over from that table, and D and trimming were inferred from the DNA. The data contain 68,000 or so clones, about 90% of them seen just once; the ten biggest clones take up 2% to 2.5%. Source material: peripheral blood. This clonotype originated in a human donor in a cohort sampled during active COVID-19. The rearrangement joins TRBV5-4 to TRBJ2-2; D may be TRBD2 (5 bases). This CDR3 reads CASSLIPGTKNTGELFF. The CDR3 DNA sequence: TGTGCCAGCAGCTTGATCCCGGGAACTAAAAACACCGGGGAGCTGTTTTTT.